This is a list of T cell receptor beta chains from one sample in a study of blood T cell repertoires in COVID-19. Measured with immunoSEQ multiplex PCR; TCRdb has only the in-frame clones, and not every one. The table shows about 59,000 clones, with 91% occurring only once. Sequenced sample: peripheral blood. All receptors derive from a human donor in a cohort sampled during active COVID-19. Both conserved end residues are part of each CDR3. Each record gives: CDR3 protein, clone size, J gene, V gene. The size field is filled for only some rows; it gives once, few, many or a size class.

cdr3_aa: CASSEINLREQYF
clone_size: NA
j_call: TRBJ2-7
v_call: TRBV6-1

cdr3_aa: CASSPTGRGSEAFF
clone_size: NA
j_call: TRBJ1-1
v_call: TRBV7-9

cdr3_aa: CASSLMAGMNEQFF
clone_size: few
j_call: TRBJ2-1
v_call: TRBV7-3

cdr3_aa: CATSDLRGQGFGSYEQYF
clone_size: NA
j_call: TRBJ2-7
v_call: TRBV24-1

cdr3_aa: CASSGRPGQVTDTQYF
clone_size: NA
j_call: TRBJ2-3
v_call: TRBV7-9

cdr3_aa: CASSSTFRGSSYNEQFF
clone_size: NA
j_call: TRBJ2-1
v_call: TRBV5-1

cdr3_aa: CASRVLPGQGADYGYTF
clone_size: NA
j_call: TRBJ1-2
v_call: TRBV2

cdr3_aa: CASNDRGRHQPQHF
clone_size: NA
j_call: TRBJ1-5
v_call: TRBV2

cdr3_aa: CASGGGGQAQGTQYF
clone_size: NA
j_call: TRBJ2-3
v_call: TRBV28

cdr3_aa: CASSLSGGNNEQFF
clone_size: NA
j_call: TRBJ2-1
v_call: TRBV3-1/TRBV3-2

cdr3_aa: CASSLSGAGETQYF
clone_size: once
j_call: TRBJ2-5
v_call: TRBV5-4

cdr3_aa: CASSLLFSGSYNEQFF
clone_size: NA
j_call: TRBJ2-1
v_call: TRBV5-1

cdr3_aa: CASSLETLAGPRETQYF
clone_size: once
j_call: TRBJ2-5
v_call: TRBV7-2

cdr3_aa: CASSVVGLAAQETQYF
clone_size: NA
j_call: TRBJ2-5
v_call: TRBV9

cdr3_aa: CASSPTPSGGAGDTQYF
clone_size: NA
j_call: TRBJ2-3
v_call: TRBV5-1

cdr3_aa: CASSLARGYNEQFF
clone_size: NA
j_call: TRBJ2-1
v_call: TRBV5-1

cdr3_aa: CASSQGQTGPYGYTF
clone_size: NA
j_call: TRBJ1-2
v_call: TRBV3-1/TRBV3-2

cdr3_aa: CASSLGGVPTDTQYF
clone_size: NA
j_call: TRBJ2-3
v_call: TRBV5-1

cdr3_aa: CASSLDRASGNTIYF
clone_size: NA
j_call: TRBJ1-3
v_call: TRBV6-5

cdr3_aa: CASSPSPEASPLHF
clone_size: NA
j_call: TRBJ1-6
v_call: TRBV28

cdr3_aa: CASSSTRDRVYGYTF
clone_size: NA
j_call: TRBJ1-2
v_call: TRBV27

cdr3_aa: CASSPGLAGGPLTIEQFF
clone_size: NA
j_call: TRBJ2-1
v_call: TRBV3-1/TRBV3-2

cdr3_aa: CASSVETSGGLYTQYF
clone_size: NA
j_call: TRBJ2-3
v_call: TRBV9

cdr3_aa: CASSLGQGHGYTF
clone_size: NA
j_call: TRBJ1-2
v_call: TRBV5-5

cdr3_aa: CASSLRGSGNTIYF
clone_size: NA
j_call: TRBJ1-3
v_call: TRBV27

cdr3_aa: CASSDQGARGDEQYF
clone_size: NA
j_call: TRBJ2-7
v_call: TRBV6-6

cdr3_aa: CATSGLGQSLSYNEQFF
clone_size: NA
j_call: TRBJ2-1
v_call: TRBV24-1

cdr3_aa: CASSRTAIANEQFF
clone_size: NA
j_call: TRBJ2-1
v_call: TRBV7-3

cdr3_aa: CSGKGLAGVNEQFF
clone_size: NA
j_call: TRBJ2-1
v_call: TRBV29-1

cdr3_aa: CASSPGQGVGQPQHF
clone_size: NA
j_call: TRBJ1-5
v_call: TRBV5-8

cdr3_aa: CASRAGTGIPYEQYF
clone_size: once
j_call: TRBJ2-7
v_call: TRBV28

cdr3_aa: CAGAWREKSDTQYF
clone_size: NA
j_call: TRBJ2-3
v_call: TRBV6-6

cdr3_aa: CASSSGSFNTDTQYF
clone_size: NA
j_call: TRBJ2-3
v_call: TRBV5-1

cdr3_aa: CASSFLLAGEGDTQYF
clone_size: NA
j_call: TRBJ2-3
v_call: TRBV5-1

cdr3_aa: CASSYSRQGTEKLFF
clone_size: NA
j_call: TRBJ1-4
v_call: TRBV6-5

cdr3_aa: CASRVKWTGSEKLFF
clone_size: NA
j_call: TRBJ1-4
v_call: TRBV12-2

cdr3_aa: CASSYLGLADEQYF
clone_size: NA
j_call: TRBJ2-7
v_call: TRBV6-5

cdr3_aa: CASGFGQGGRIYNEQFF
clone_size: NA
j_call: TRBJ2-1
v_call: TRBV12-5

cdr3_aa: CASSNPGLHNEQFF
clone_size: NA
j_call: TRBJ2-1
v_call: TRBV6-5

cdr3_aa: CAWSVGLAETQYF
clone_size: NA
j_call: TRBJ2-5
v_call: TRBV30

cdr3_aa: CASSYGLNTEAFF
clone_size: NA
j_call: TRBJ1-1
v_call: TRBV5-1

cdr3_aa: CASSLSTPEQYF
clone_size: few
j_call: TRBJ2-7
v_call: TRBV7-9

cdr3_aa: CASSSTGTGSQPQHF
clone_size: NA
j_call: TRBJ1-5
v_call: TRBV7-6

cdr3_aa: CAIGVSGDLGTDTQYF
clone_size: NA
j_call: TRBJ2-3
v_call: TRBV19

cdr3_aa: CASSLTGTGGNTIYF
clone_size: NA
j_call: TRBJ1-3
v_call: TRBV11-2

cdr3_aa: CASSVDTSGGAYGELFF
clone_size: NA
j_call: TRBJ2-2
v_call: TRBV9

cdr3_aa: CASSHDVPGTSGGFKETQYF
clone_size: NA
j_call: TRBJ2-5
v_call: TRBV4-1

cdr3_aa: CASSVGGYIDNEQFF
clone_size: NA
j_call: TRBJ2-1
v_call: TRBV9

cdr3_aa: CAWRLGGTGELFF
clone_size: NA
j_call: TRBJ2-2
v_call: TRBV30

cdr3_aa: CASSLATGQQETQYF
clone_size: NA
j_call: TRBJ2-5
v_call: TRBV7-2